The entry that follows covers one TCR beta chain sequence. What it binds is unknown. This sample was taken from a study of T-cell memory formation after mild COVID-19. Background on the study: TCR clusters showed largely donor specificity.

Study-wide points: For second-wave clones that peaked at day 37, SARS-CoV-2 specificity went unverified.

The CDR3 runs 14 residues. The ends were cut back, 3 bases at V and 5 bases at J, with 13 bases in the middle. 5'RACE with constant-segment primers built TCRalpha and TCRbeta cDNA libraries with UMIs. One entry per CDR3 protein, called by TCRdb with MiXCR from the 5' RACE reads. The sample has around 4,600 distinct CDR3 sequences; roughly 16% are singletons. The chain links TRBV12-3 or TRBV12-4 to TRBJ1-2; D is perhaps TRBD1 (6 bases). The sequencing input was PBMCs or a T cell subset sorted from them (not recorded which). This clonotype originated in an adult who had mild COVID-19 (a few samples of this study predate the infection). Cell type and time point are not known. The DNA for the CDR3 is TGTGCCAGCAGTTTGTCAGGGGCCCCTTATGGCTACACCTTC. This sequence encodes CASSLSGAPYGYTF.